A selection of T cell receptor beta chains follows, all from one sample in a study of cytomegalovirus exposure and HLA in healthy donors. Using immunoSEQ multiplex PCR, the repertoire was profiled, and TCRdb retains in-frame clones only, with some absent. The table has more than 80,000 clones, 76% seen once. Sequencing input: PBMCs. These receptors were obtained from a woman aged 55-70 years in good health and CMV-seropositive. Both conserved end residues are part of each CDR3. The D gene is left open where the match is weak. Some rows mark clone size as missing; the rest say once, few, many or name a class of expanded clone.

>NA|TRBV4-2|15|TRBJ2-2|NA
CASSQTGTNTGELFF
TGTGCCAGCAGCCAAACAGGGACGAACACCGGGGAGCTGTTTTTT
>TRBD1|TRBV5-1|13|TRBJ2-5|NA
CASCTGARETQYF
TGCGCCAGCTGTACAGGGGCTCGGGAGACCCAGTACTTC
>NA|TRBV28|15|TRBJ1-6|NA
CASRSTGARPTPLHF
TGTGCCAGCAGATCTACAGGAGCACGTCCTACACCCCTCCACTTT
>TRBD1|TRBV10-3|14|TRBJ1-1|NA
CAISGGTGTTEAFF
TGTGCCATCAGTGGGGGGACAGGGACCACTGAAGCTTTCTTT
>NA|TRBV6-6|13|TRBJ1-5|once
CASNNWAGQPQHF
TGTGCCAGCAATAACTGGGCGGGTCAGCCCCAGCATTTT
>NA|TRBV28|15|TRBJ2-7|NA
CASSPPGGQSYEQYF
TGTGCCAGCAGCCCCCCCGGGGGACAGTCCTACGAGCAGTACTTC
>NA|TRBV6-5|16|TRBJ1-5|NA
CASSYTFAGIGQPQHF
TGTGCCAGCAGTTACACCTTTGCAGGTATCGGTCAGCCCCAGCATTTT
>TRBD1|TRBV6-6|14|TRBJ1-3|few
CASLTQGAGNTIYF
TGTGCCAGCCTCACCCAGGGGGCTGGAAACACCATATATTTT
>NA|TRBV1|15|TRBJ1-3|NA
CTSGDRGTSGNTIYF
TGCACCAGCGGGGACAGGGGAACTTCCGGAAACACCATATATTTT
>NA|TRBV7-9|13|TRBJ2-2|once
CASSLSPPGELFF
TGTGCCAGCAGCTTGAGTCCCCCCGGGGAGCTGTTTTTT
>NA|TRBV5-4|13|TRBJ2-1|NA
CASGSEILNEQFF
TGTGCCAGCGGGAGCGAGATCCTCAATGAGCAGTTCTTC
>TRBD2|TRBV19|18|TRBJ2-2|NA
CASSIRGTSGTYTGELFF
TGTGCCAGTAGTATCCGCGGGACTAGCGGGACCTACACCGGGGAGCTGTTTTTT
>NA|TRBV10-2|13|TRBJ2-1|NA
CASRSDRYNEQFF
TGCGCCAGCAGATCAGACAGGTACAATGAGCAGTTCTTC
>NA|TRBV19|14|TRBJ1-5|NA
CASSHRGSNQPQHF
TGTGCCAGTAGTCATAGGGGTAGCAATCAGCCCCAGCATTTT
>NA|TRBV19|15|TRBJ2-1|NA
CASSLAALGLVEQFF
TGTGCCAGTAGTTTAGCAGCGCTTGGCCTTGTGGAGCAGTTCTTC
>NA|TRBV6-1|14|TRBJ1-5|NA
CASSSTYSNQPQHF
TGTGCCAGCAGTTCTACCTATAGCAATCAGCCCCAGCATTTT
>TRBD2|TRBV4-2|16|TRBJ2-2|few
CASSQEALAATGELFF
TGTGCCAGCAGCCAAGAAGCCCTAGCGGCCACCGGGGAGCTGTTTTTT